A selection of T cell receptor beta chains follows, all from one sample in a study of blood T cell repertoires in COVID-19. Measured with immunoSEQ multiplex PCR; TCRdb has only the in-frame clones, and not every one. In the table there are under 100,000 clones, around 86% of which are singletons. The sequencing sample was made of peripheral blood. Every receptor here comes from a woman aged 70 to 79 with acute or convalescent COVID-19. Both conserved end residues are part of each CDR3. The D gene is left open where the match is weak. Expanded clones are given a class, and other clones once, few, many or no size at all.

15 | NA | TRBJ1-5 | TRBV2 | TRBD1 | CASSQMGQANQPQHF | TGTGCCAGCAGCCAAATGGGACAGGCCAATCAGCCCCAGCATTTT
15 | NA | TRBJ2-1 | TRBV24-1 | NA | CATSDSHGYYNEQFF | TGTGCCACCAGTGACTCCCACGGGTACTACAATGAGCAGTTCTTC
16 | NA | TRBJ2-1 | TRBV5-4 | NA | CASSLAQQTGNNEQFF | TGTGCCAGCAGCTTGGCTCAACAGACAGGAAACAATGAGCAGTTCTTC
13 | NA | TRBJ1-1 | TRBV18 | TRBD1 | CASSWTGTTEAFF | TGTGCCAGCTCCTGGACAGGGACGACTGAAGCTTTCTTT
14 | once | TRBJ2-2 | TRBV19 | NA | CASSIGPNTGELFF | TGTGCCAGTAGTATCGGTCCTAACACCGGGGAGCTGTTTTTT
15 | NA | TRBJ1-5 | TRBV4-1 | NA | CASSQDIQGRQPQHF | TGCGCCAGCAGCCAAGATATCCAGGGCCGTCAGCCCCAGCATTTT
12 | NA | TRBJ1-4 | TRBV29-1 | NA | CSVLSEAEKLFF | TGCAGCGTTCTGTCGGAGGCTGAAAAACTGTTTTTT
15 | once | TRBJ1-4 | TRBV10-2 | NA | CASSEAGRSNEKLFF | TGCGCCAGCAGTGAGGCAGGCAGAAGTAATGAAAAACTGTTTTTT
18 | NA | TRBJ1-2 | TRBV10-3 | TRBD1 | CAISEFEYGQGSNYGYTF | TGTGCCATCAGTGAGTTCGAGTATGGACAGGGCTCGAACTATGGCTACACCTTC
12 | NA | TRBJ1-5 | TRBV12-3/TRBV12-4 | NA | CASSSDSRPQHF | TGTGCCAGCAGCTCGGACAGCCGGCCCCAGCATTTT
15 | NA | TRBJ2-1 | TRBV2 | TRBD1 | CASSEAGTDYNEQFF | TGTGCCAGCAGTGAAGCCGGGACAGATTACAATGAGCAGTTCTTC
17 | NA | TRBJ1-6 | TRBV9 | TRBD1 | CASSVRTGVGSNSPLHF | TGTGCCAGCAGCGTAAGGACAGGGGTGGGGTCAAATTCACCCCTCCACTTT
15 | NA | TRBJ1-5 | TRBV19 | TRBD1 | CASSIRTGGGQPQHF | TGTGCCAGTAGTATTAGGACAGGGGGCGGTCAGCCCCAGCATTTT
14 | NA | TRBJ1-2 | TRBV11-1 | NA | CASSFSVGGAGYTF | TGTGCCAGCAGCTTCTCTGTGGGGGGAGCTGGCTACACCTTC
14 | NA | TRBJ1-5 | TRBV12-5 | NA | CASGSDSVHQPQHF | TGTGCTAGTGGTTCCGACTCTGTGCATCAGCCCCAGCATTTT
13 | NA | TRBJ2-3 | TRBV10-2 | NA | CATQPGSGSWQYF | TGCGCCACCCAGCCTGGTTCAGGCTCCTGGCAGTATTTT
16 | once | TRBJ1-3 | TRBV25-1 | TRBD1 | CASSEAGRGLGNTIYF | TGTGCCAGCAGCGAGGCTGGCAGGGGGCTAGGAAACACCATATATTTT
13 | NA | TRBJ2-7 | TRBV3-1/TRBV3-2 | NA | CASSPSPGSEQYF | TGTGCCAGCAGCCCATCCCCGGGATCCGAGCAGTACTTC
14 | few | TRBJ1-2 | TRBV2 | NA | CASSELWANYGYTF | TGTGCCAGCAGTGAACTGTGGGCGAACTATGGCTACACCTTC
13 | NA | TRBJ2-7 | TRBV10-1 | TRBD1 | CASSDYRGYEQYF | TGCGCCAGCAGTGATTACAGGGGTTACGAGCAGTACTTC
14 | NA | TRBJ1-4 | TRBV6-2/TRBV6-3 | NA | CASSPGGRREKLFF | TGTGCCAGCAGCCCCGGGGGGCGAAGGGAAAAACTGTTTTTT
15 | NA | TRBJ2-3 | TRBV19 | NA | CASSIYQSQTDTQYF | TGTGCCAGTAGTATTTATCAGTCGCAGACAGATACGCAGTATTTT